A selection of T cell receptor beta chains follows, all from one sample in a study of T cell changes during pregnancy in multiple sclerosis. TCRdb's table, derived via immunoSEQ multiplex PCR, lists solely in-frame clones and lacks some. In the table there are approximately 100,000 clones, 91% of which are singletons. This sample comprised peripheral blood, obtained in the second trimester of pregnancy. The receptor source for this set is a female donor with multiple sclerosis, enrolled in a pregnancy study. Both conserved end residues are part of each CDR3. The size field is filled for only some rows; it gives once, few, many or a size class.

v_gene	j_gene	abundance	CDR3aa
TRBV9	TRBJ1-1	NA	CASSGQVNTEAFF
TRBV10-3	TRBJ1-1	NA	CAISETMIGNTEAFF
TRBV9	TRBJ2-3	NA	CASSGRRQESTDTQYF
TRBV7-7	TRBJ1-1	NA	CASSQFTGDQAFF
TRBV4-3	TRBJ1-5	NA	CASSQGGTGRDQPQHF
TRBV6-5	TRBJ2-1	NA	CASSYVNSGRFEQFF
TRBV6-4	TRBJ2-1	NA	CASSPKDNYNEQFF
TRBV7-9	TRBJ2-1	NA	CASSLSGTSGYNEQFF
TRBV19	TRBJ2-2	NA	CASSKLAGGETGELFF
TRBV5-1	TRBJ2-3	NA	CASSSSGPSTDTQYF
TRBV6-6	TRBJ2-1	NA	CASRQEGGVYNEQFF
TRBV28	TRBJ2-3	NA	CASSYPAGGADTQYF
TRBV6-6	TRBJ2-7	NA	CASSPLGGRSYEQYF
TRBV21-1	TRBJ2-7	NA	CASSKDATSGTPREQYF
TRBV5-1	TRBJ2-5	NA	CASSGGTGAETQYF
TRBV5-6	TRBJ1-1	NA	CASSLVGFGNTEAFF
TRBV10-3	TRBJ2-1	NA	CAIRDTSYNEQFF
TRBV6-6	TRBJ1-5	NA	CASSLGTSFDQPQHF
TRBV29-1	TRBJ1-1	NA	CSVAQGRTEAFF
TRBV6-5	TRBJ1-1	NA	CASSSAGEGTEAFF
TRBV14	TRBJ2-3	NA	CASSLGQGKADTQYF
TRBV28	TRBJ2-4	NA	CASSPTGAKNIQYF
TRBV19	TRBJ2-3	NA	CASTGLPHESTDTQYF
TRBV12-1	TRBJ2-3	NA	CASSLAGVRSWADTQYF
TRBV5-6	TRBJ2-2	NA	CASSLWAGGVTGELFF
TRBV18	TRBJ2-7	few	CASSPLSQASYEQYF
TRBV5-1	TRBJ2-7	NA	CASSLPGQAKTRYEQYF
TRBV25-1	TRBJ2-7	NA	CASSVGRDYEQYF
TRBV7-9	TRBJ2-3	NA	CASSLDREQDTQYF
TRBV19	TRBJ2-7	NA	CASKASGISSYEQYF
TRBV28	TRBJ2-7	NA	CASSPIDGGRAFYEQYF
TRBV5-6	TRBJ2-1	NA	CASSPGLAGTNEQFF
TRBV27	TRBJ1-5	NA	CASSPTGWGGQPQHF
TRBV5-6	TRBJ2-6	NA	CASRRTGGNGANVLTF
TRBV18	TRBJ2-5	NA	CASSMGGSISETQYF
TRBV28	TRBJ1-1	NA	CASSLSAGVGTEAFF
TRBV4-2	TRBJ2-7	NA	CASSQEGGGLAASGLYEQYF
TRBV5-1	TRBJ2-1	NA	CASSLWTSNNEQFF
TRBV27	TRBJ2-1	NA	CASRGWRRNYNEQFF
TRBV27	TRBJ2-2	NA	CASSFEGGELFF
TRBV6-5	TRBJ2-7	few	CASSPAQGWHEQYF
TRBV27	TRBJ2-1	once	CASSPISSGRAANEQFF